The clone carrying this T cell receptor beta chain has more than one count but fewer than ten. What it recognizes is unknown. CDR1 is LNHDA, CDR2 SQIVND, per germline (reference sequence). V shed 10 bases, J shed 4 bases, and the junction held 17 bases outside the gene matches. CDR3 size: 17 residues. These data originate in a study of siplizumab effects on memory and regulatory T cells. Study-wide results and caveats: No naive or memory phenotype could be assigned to roughly 75-97% of proliferating clones. Among alloreactive clones, only a minor fraction mapped to unstimulated subsets. It seemed that naive T cells were more diverse than memory cells and were major contributors to the alloresponse.

Mixed lymphocyte reaction cells underwent less than 7 days of coculture at 37°C. The protocol was immunoSEQ multiplex PCR, while the TCRdb copy is restricted to in-frame clones and leaves out a portion. The table includes about 14,000 clones, approximately 49% detected once. The chain carries TRBV19 and TRBJ1-3; TRBD1 agrees at 9 bases. Material: CFSE-low (dividing) CD4+ T cells sorted from an allogeneic mixed lymphocyte reaction. This clonotype originated in a human donor in good health; the cells came from an allogeneic mixed lymphocyte reaction. The CDR3 region is CATSGGAGTGPGNTIYF. In DNA, the CDR3 is TGTGCCACCTCCGGGGGTGCCGGGACAGGGCCAGGAAACACCATATATTTT. Full variable domain (missing parts from reference TRBV19 and TRBJ1-3): DGGITQSPKYLFRKEGQNVTLSCEQNLNHDAMYWYRQDPGQGLRLIYYSQIVNDFQKGDIAEGYSVSREKKESFPLTVTSAQKNPTAFYLCATSGGAGTGPGNTIYFGEGSWLTVV.